This TCR beta chain emerged from a study of blood T cell repertoires in COVID-19 (dated by TCRdb to the early 2020s). Concerning the study at large: Samples covering the acute and convalescent phases of COVID-19 were provided by collaborators in the United States, Italy and Spain. HLA class I and class II types, where available, came from metadata supplied by the sample provider rather than from assay-based typing. A freely available public database, intended as a resource for researchers studying the immune response to SARS-CoV-2, is where the repertoires were released. The sample metadata nearly always contained a de-identified subject ID, COVID-19 status, age in years and sex. Samples came from the ongoing ImmuneRACE study (first 160 participants) plus 1,254 subjects from 6 global collaborators. Subjects who had been exposed to COVID-19, were actively infected with it, or had recovered from it provided the deeply sampled blood TCRbeta repertoires that made up the dataset. The material from the prospective study consisted of cDNA or gDNA derived from T cells, B-cell-depleted T cells, or PBMCs.

Turning to this clone: Its antigen is not yet known. The record has no base qualities; no much larger clone is one base away.

V gives up 3 bases and J gives up 7 bases, and the segment between their germline ends measures 12 bases. The CDR3 has 13 amino acids, counting the end cysteine and phenylalanine. Just CDR3 DNA is preserved here, 39 bases in frame from base 1. Reading the germline V gene gives CDR1 SGHAT and CDR2 FQNNGV. The collaborating institutions used their own protocols to collect whole blood in K2EDTA tubes. For TCRbeta analysis, collaborator samples were shipped as frozen whole blood, as isolated PBMCs, or as DNA extracted from either sample type. The immunoSEQ Assay, a bias-controlled multiplex PCR, was used to amplify TCRbeta CDR3 regions from genomic DNA. Per the authors' processing: The number of nucleated cells in each sample was estimated from the amplification of reference gene primers within the assay. Sequence reads were collapsed and filtered to measure the absolute abundance of every unique TCRbeta CDR3 rearrangement. For each sample, productive Simpson clonality was calculated as the square root of Simpson's diversity index across productive rearrangements. Entries here come from immuneACCESS through TCRdb and include only in-frame sequences with V and J called. Some clones fail to appear in such tables; in the studies checked, an unresolved V gene covers under half of the shortfall, and the cause of the remainder is unknown. Clone size and the V and J calls come from that table; the DNA yielded D and trimming. This sample comprises around 110,000 clones, 70% to 90% of them detected only once. The ten largest clones capture approximately 2.3% of the sample.

Broad study findings and their caveats: The quantity of clinical and demographic metadata differed by source and by participant and was supplied without curation.

This clonotype originated in a man aged 25 to 45 with acute or convalescent COVID-19. The chain is assembled from TRBV11-2 and TRBJ1-2; TRBD1 might be the D gene, on 6 matching bases. The specimen was peripheral blood. The CDR3 region reads CASSFQGSGGYTF. The sequenced DNA is TGTGCCAGCAGCTTTCAGGGGTCAGGTGGCTACACCTTC. The variable domain in full, with residues beyond the CDR3 obtained from the reference TRBV11-2 and TRBJ1-2 genes, is EAGVAQSPRYKIIEKRQSVAFWCNPISGHATLYWYQQILGQGPKLLIQFQNNGVVDDSQLPKDRFSAERLKGVDSTLKIQPAKLEDSAVYLCASSFQGSGGYTFGSGTRLTVV.